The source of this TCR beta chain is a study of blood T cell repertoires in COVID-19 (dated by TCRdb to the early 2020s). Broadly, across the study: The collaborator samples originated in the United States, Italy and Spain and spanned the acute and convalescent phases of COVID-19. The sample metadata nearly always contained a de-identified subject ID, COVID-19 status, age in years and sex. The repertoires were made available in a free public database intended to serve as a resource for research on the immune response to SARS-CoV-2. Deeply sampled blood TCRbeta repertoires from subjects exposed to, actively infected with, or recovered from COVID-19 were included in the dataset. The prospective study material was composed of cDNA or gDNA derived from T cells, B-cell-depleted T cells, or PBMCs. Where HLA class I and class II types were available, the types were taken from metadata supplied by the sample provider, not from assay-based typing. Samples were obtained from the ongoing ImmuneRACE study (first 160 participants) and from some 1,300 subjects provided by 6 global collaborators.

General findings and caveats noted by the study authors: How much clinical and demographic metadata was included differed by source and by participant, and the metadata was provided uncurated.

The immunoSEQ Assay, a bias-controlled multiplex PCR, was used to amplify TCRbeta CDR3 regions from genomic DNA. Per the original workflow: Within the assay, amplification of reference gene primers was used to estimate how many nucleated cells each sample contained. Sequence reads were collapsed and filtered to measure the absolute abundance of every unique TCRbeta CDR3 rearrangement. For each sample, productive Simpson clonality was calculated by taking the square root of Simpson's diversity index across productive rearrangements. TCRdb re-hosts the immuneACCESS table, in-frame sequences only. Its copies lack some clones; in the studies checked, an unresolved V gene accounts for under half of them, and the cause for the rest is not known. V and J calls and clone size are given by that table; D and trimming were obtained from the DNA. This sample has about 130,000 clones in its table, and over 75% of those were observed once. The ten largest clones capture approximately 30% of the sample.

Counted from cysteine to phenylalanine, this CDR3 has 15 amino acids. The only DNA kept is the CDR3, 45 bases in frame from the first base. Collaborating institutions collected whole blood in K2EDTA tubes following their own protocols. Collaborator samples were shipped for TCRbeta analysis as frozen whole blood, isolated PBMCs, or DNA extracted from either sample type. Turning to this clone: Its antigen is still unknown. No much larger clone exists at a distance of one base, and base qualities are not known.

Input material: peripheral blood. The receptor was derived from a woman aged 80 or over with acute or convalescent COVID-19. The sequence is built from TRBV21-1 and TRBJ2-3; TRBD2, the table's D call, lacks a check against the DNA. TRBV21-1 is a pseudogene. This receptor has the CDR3 CAPRGTSGATDTQYF. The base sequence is TGTGCCCCCAGGGGGACTAGCGGGGCAACAGATACGCAGTATTTT.